The next 4 T cell receptor beta chains were all read from a single sample in a study of graft-versus-host responses after intestinal transplantation. The antigens these receptors bind are not known. Clones were read by immunoSEQ multiplex PCR, and TCRdb kept only the in-frame ones, dropping some. The repertoire includes over 85,000 clones, around 93% of them detected once, and around 0.49% sits in the top ten. This material consisted of unstimulated CD8+ T cells sorted from spleen or lymph node cells, taken before intestinal transplant. These receptors originate from a human donor who received an intestinal transplant.

The DNA for the CDR3 is TGTGCCAGCAGCCCGAGCGGGGCCTTCACAGATACGCAGTATTTT. This codes for CASSPSGAFTDTQYF. The chain couples TRBV7-9 to TRBJ2-3, with 7 bases identical to TRBD2. Germline CDR1 and CDR2: SEHNR and FQNEAQ (reference sequence). The V segment lost 5 bases and the J segment 2 bases; nucleotides outside the gene matches: 7. The CDR3 runs 15 residues.

In DNA, the CDR3 is TGTGCCAGCAGTTACCCTCGGGCGGGGGAAGCGGGAGTAGATACGCAGTATTTT. It yields the protein CASSYPRAGEAGVDTQYF. The V gene is TRBV13, the J gene TRBJ2-3, with 8 bases fitting TRBD2. V shed 6 bases and J 5 bases; nucleotides not matched to a gene: 19. CDR3 length equals 18 residues. CDR1 PRHDT and CDR2 FYEKMQ come from the germline V gene (reference sequence).

V usage is TRBV7-9 and J usage is TRBJ1-1; D is ambiguous. The germline gives CDR1 SEHNR, CDR2 FQNEAQ (reference sequence). There are 14 residues in the CDR3. Trimming removed 1 base at V and 2 bases at J, with 8 bases between. This chain's CDR3 is CASSLGLTNTEAFF. DNA of the CDR3: TGTGCCAGCAGCTTAGGGTTAACAAACACTGAAGCTTTCTTT.

This chain joins TRBV18 and TRBJ2-5; D call uncertain. This CDR3 contains 15 residues. V lost 3 bases to trimming and J lost 3 bases, with 14 bases between them. Germline-derived CDR1 and CDR2 are KGHSH and LQKENI. CDR3 sequence reads: CASSPPPWEKETQYF. CDR3 in DNA: TGTGCCAGCTCACCCCCACCCTGGGAAAAAGAGACCCAGTACTTC.